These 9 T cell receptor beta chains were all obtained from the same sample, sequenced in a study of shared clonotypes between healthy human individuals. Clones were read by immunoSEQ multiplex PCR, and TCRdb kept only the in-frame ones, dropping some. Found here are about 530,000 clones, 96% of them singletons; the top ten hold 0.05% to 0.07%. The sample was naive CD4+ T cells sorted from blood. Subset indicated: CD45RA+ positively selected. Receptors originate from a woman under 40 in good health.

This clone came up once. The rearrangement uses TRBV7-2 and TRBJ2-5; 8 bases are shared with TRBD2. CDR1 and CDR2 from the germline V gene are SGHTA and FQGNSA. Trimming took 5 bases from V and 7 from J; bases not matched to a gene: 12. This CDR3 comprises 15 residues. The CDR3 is CASSPGTSGGGTQYF. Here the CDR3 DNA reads TGTGCCAGCAGCCCAGGGACTAGTGGTGGGGGGACCCAGTACTTC.

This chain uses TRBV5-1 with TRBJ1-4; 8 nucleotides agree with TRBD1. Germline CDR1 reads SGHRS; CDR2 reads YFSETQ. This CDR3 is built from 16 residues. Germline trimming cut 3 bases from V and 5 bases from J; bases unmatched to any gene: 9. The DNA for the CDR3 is TGCGCCAGCAGCTCCCAGGGGGCGGGTCGAAATGAAAAACTGTTTTTT. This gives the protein CASSSQGAGRNEKLFF.

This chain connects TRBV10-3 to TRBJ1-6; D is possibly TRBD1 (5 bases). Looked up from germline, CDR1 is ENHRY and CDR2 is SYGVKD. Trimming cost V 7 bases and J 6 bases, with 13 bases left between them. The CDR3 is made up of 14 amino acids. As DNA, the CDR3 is TGTGCCATCAATAGAGAGCAGGGTAATTCACCCCTCCACTTT. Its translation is CAINREQGNSPLHF.

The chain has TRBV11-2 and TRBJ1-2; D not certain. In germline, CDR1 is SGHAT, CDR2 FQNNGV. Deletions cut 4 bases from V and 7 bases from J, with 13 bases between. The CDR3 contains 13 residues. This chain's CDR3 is CASSSNRDSGYTF. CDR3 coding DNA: TGTGCCAGCAGCTCGAACCGGGATTCTGGCTACACCTTC.

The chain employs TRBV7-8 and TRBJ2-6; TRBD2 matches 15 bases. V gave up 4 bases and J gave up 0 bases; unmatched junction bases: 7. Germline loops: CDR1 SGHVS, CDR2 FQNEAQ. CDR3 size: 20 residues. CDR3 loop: CASSSLGLAGGYSGANVLTF. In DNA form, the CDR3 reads TGTGCCAGCAGCTCCCTAGGACTAGCGGGAGGGTACTCTGGGGCCAACGTCCTGACTTTC.

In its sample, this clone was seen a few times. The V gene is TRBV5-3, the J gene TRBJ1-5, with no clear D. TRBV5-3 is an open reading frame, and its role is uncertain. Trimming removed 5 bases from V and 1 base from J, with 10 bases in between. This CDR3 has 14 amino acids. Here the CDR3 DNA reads TGTGCCAGAAGGGACGGACCGAGCAATCAGCCCCAGCATTTT. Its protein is CARRDGPSNQPQHF.

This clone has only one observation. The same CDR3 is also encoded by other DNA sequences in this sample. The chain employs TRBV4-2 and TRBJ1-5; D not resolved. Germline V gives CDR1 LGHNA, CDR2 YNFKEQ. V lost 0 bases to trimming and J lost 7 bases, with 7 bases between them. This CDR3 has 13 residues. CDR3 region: CASSQDRNQPQHF. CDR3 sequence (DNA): TGTGCCAGCAGCCAAGATCGGAACCAGCCCCAGCATTTT.

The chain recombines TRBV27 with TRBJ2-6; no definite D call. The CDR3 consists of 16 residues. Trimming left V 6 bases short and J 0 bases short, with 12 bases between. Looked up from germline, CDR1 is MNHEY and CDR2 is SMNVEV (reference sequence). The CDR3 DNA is TGTGCCAGCAGAATTGGTCACTCCTCTGGGGCCAACGTCCTGACTTTC. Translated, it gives CASRIGHSSGANVLTF.

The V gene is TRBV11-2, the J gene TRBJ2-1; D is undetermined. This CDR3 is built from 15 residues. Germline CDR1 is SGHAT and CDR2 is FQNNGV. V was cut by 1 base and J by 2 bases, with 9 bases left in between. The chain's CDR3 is CASSLALSPYNEQFF. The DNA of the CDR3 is TGTGCCAGCAGCTTAGCTTTATCCCCCTACAATGAGCAGTTCTTC.